This T cell receptor beta chain was captured in a study of post-analysis software for immune sequencing data. Broader study findings: Significantly decreased normalized Chao1 diversity was recorded for multiple sclerosis patients relative to controls. There were five or six TRBV segments more frequent in patients than controls, and TRBV5-6, TRBV5-1 and TRBV20-1 were among them.

A remark on this clonotype: The antigen is undetermined.

The ends were cut back, 4 bases at V and 4 bases at J, with 12 bases in the middle. Germline values: CDR1 SGHRS, CDR2 YFSETQ. This CDR3 is built from 14 residues. Every TCR beta cDNA library bore unique molecular identifiers. A single record per CDR3 protein comes from TCRdb applying MiXCR to the PCR reads. The table lists about 260,000 distinct CDR3 sequences, 36% of them singletons. The J gene is TRBJ2-4, the V gene TRBV5-1; TRBD2 is a possible D gene (6 bases). The sequenced sample was blood. This TCR derives from a girl aged 10-17 years with multiple sclerosis. CDR3 DNA sequence: TGCGCCAGCAGCCCGGGGGACGCGAAAAACATTCAGTACTTC. Translated: CASSPGDAKNIQYF.